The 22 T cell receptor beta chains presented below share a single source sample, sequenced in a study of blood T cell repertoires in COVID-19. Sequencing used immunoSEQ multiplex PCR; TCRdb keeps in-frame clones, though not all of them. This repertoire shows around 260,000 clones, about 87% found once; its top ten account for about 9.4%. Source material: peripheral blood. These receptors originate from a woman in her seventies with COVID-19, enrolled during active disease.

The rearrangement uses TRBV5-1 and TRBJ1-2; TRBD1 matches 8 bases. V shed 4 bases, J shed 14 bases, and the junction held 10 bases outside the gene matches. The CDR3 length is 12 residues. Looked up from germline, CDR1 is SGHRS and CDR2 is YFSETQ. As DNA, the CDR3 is TGCGCCAGCAGCCCCTCGGGACAGGCGGGGACCTTC. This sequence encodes CASSPSGQAGTF.

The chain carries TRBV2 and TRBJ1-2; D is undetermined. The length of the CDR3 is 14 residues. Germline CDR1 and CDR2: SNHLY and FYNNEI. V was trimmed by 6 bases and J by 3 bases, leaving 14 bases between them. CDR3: CASRSSVGDYGYTF. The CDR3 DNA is TGTGCCAGCAGATCCTCCGTCGGGGACTATGGCTACACCTTC.

CDR3 sequence (DNA): TGTGCCAGCAGCTTGGCCCACAGGGGCTCCTACGAGCAGTACTTC. It encodes CASSLAHRGSYEQYF. This chain joins TRBV13 and TRBJ2-7, with TRBD1 matching over 7 bases. V was clipped by 3 bases and J by 0 bases; unmatched bases: 5. Per the germline V gene, CDR1 is PRHDT and CDR2 is FYEKMQ (reference sequence). The CDR3 sequence is 15 residues long.

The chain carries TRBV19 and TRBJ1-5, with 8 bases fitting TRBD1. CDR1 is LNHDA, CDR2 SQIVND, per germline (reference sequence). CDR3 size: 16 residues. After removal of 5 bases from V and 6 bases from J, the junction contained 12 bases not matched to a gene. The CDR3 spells CASSFRTGRDVQPQHF. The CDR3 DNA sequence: TGTGCCAGTAGTTTCCGGACAGGGAGGGACGTTCAGCCCCAGCATTTT.

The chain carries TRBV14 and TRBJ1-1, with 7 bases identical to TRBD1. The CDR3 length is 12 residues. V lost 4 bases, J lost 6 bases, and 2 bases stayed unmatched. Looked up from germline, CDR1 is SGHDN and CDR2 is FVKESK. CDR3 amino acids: CASSPQGAEAFF. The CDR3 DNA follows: TGTGCCAGCAGCCCTCAGGGGGCTGAAGCTTTCTTT. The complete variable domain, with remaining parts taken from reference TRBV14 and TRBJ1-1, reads EAGVTQFPSHSVIEKGQTVTLRCDPISGHDNLYWYRRVMGKEIKFLLHFVKESKQDESGMPNNRFLAERTGGTYSTLKVQPAELEDSGVYFCASSPQGAEAFFGQGTRLTVV.

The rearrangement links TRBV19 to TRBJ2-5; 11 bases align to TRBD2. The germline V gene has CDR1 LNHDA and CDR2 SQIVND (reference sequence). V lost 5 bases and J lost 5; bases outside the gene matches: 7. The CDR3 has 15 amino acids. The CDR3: CASSDRLAGSETQYF. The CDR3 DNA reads TGTGCCAGTAGTGACAGACTAGCGGGATCGGAGACCCAGTACTTC.

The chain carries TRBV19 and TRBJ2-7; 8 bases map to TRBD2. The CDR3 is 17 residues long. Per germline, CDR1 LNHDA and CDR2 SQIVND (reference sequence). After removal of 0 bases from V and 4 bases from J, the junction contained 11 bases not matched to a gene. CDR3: CASSIDRGSGSGYEQYF. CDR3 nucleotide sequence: TGTGCCAGTAGTATAGATCGGGGGAGCGGGAGTGGTTACGAGCAGTACTTC.

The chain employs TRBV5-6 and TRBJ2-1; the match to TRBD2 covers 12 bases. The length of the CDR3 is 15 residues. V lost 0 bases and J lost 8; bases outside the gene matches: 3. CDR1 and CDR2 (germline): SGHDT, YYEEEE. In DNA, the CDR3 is TGTGCCAGCAGCTTGGGCCTAGCGGGAGGGTATGAGCAGTTCTTC. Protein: CASSLGLAGGYEQFF. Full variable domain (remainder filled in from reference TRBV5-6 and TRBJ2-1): DAGVTQSPTHLIKTRGQQVTLRCSPKSGHDTVSWYQQALGQGPQFIFQYYEEEERQRGNFPDRFSGHQFPNYSSELNVNALLLGDSALYLCASSLGLAGGYEQFFGPGTRLTVL.

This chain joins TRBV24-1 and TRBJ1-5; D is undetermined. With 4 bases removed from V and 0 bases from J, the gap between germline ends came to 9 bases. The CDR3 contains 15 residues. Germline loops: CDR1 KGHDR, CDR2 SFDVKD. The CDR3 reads CATSDHTPSNQPQHF. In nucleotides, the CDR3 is TGTGCCACCAGTGACCATACTCCTAGCAATCAGCCCCAGCATTTT.

CDR3 bases: TGTGCCAGCTCAGCCGGGTCCGGGGACGAGCAGTACTTC. Its protein product is CASSAGSGDEQYF. The V and J genes are TRBV18 and TRBJ2-7; the D gene is possibly TRBD2 (5 bases). Germline CDR1 reads KGHSH; CDR2 reads LQKENI. The CDR3 contains 13 residues. Trimming stripped 5 bases from V and 5 bases from J, with 13 bases between.

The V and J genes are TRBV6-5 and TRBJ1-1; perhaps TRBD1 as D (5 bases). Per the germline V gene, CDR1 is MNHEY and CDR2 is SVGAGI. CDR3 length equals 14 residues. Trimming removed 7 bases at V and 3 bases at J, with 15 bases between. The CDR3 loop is CASTRDFIDTEAFF. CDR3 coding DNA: TGTGCCAGCACCCGGGACTTCATCGACACTGAAGCTTTCTTT.

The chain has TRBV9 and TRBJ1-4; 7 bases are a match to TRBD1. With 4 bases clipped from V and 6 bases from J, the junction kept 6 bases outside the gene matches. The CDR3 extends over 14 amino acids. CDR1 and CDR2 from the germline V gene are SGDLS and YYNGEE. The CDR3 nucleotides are TGTGCCAGCAGCCCCCGACAGGGTTATGAAAAACTGTTTTTT. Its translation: CASSPRQGYEKLFF.

CDR3 coding DNA: TGTGCCAGCACCCCGGCCCGGGCATGGACACAAGATACGCAGTATTTT. This encodes CASTPARAWTQDTQYF. The rearrangement uses TRBV6-6 and TRBJ2-3, with a tentative D call TRBD1 (5 bases). The CDR3 is 16 residues long. CDR1 and CDR2 from the germline V gene are MNHNY and SVGAGI (reference sequence). V lost 7 bases and J 5 bases, leaving 22 bases between the germline ends.

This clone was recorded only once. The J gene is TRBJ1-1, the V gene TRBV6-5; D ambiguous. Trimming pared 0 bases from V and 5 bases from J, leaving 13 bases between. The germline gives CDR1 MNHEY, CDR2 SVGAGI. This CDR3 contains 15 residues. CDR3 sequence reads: CASSYSRGMDTEAFF. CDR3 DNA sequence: TGTGCCAGCAGTTACTCTCGGGGAATGGATACTGAAGCTTTCTTT.

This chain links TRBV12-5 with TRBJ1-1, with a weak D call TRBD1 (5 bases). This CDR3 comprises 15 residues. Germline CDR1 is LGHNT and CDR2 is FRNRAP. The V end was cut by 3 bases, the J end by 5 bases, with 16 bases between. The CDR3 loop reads CASGLEGGVRTEAFF. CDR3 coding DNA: TGTGCTAGTGGTTTAGAAGGAGGGGTTAGGACTGAAGCTTTCTTT.

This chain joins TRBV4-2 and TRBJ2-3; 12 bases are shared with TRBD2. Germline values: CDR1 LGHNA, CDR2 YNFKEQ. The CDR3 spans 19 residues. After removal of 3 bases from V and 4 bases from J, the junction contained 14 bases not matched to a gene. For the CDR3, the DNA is TGTGCCAGCAGCCAGAACAGGGGTGGACTAGCGGGAAGGTCAGATACGCAGTATTTT. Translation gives CASSQNRGGLAGRSDTQYF.

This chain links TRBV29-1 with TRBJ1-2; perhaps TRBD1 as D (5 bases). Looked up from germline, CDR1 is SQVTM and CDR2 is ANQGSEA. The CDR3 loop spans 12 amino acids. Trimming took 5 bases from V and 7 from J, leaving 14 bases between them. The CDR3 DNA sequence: TGCAGCGTTCTGGAGGGTCAGGGTGGCTACACCTTC. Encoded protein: CSVLEGQGGYTF.

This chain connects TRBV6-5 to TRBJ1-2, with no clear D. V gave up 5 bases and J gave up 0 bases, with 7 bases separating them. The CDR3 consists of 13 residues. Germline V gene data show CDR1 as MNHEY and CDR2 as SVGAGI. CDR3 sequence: CASSLSTNYGYTF. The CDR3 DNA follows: TGTGCCAGCAGTCTTAGTACTAACTATGGCTACACCTTC.

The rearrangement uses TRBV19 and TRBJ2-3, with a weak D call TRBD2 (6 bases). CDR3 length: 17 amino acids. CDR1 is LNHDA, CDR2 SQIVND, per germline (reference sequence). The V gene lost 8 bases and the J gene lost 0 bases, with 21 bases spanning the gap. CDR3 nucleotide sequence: TGTGCCAGTTTCTTTGCAGTAGCGGAGCCTAGCACAGATACGCAGTATTTT. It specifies CASFFAVAEPSTDTQYF.

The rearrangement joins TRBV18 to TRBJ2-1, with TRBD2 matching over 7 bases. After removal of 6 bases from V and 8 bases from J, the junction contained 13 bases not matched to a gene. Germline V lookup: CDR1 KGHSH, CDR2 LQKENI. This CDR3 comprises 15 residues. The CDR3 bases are TGTGCCAGCTCCGGGGGGAGGGCCTCTTTCGATGAGCAGTTCTTC. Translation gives CASSGGRASFDEQFF.

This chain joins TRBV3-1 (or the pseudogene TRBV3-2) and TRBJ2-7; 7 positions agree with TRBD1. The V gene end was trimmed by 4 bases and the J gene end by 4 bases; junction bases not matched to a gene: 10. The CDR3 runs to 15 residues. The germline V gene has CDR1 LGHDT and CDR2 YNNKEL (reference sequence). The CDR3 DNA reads TGTGCCAGCAGCCTTACAGGGGCCGGTGGGTACGAGCAGTACTTC. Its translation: CASSLTGAGGYEQYF.

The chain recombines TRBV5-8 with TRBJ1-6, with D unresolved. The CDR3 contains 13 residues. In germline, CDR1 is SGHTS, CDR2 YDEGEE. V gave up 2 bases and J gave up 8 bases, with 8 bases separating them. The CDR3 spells CASSFSEDSPLHF. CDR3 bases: TGTGCCAGCAGCTTTAGTGAGGATTCACCCCTCCACTTT.